Included here is one TCR beta chain sequence, with context. The data originate from a study of blood T cell repertoires in COVID-19. Overall study context: Specimens from acute and convalescent COVID-19 originated in the United States, Italy and Spain.

CDR3 length: 16 residues. In germline, CDR1 is MGHRA, CDR2 YSYEKL. V was clipped by 4 bases and J by 0 bases, with 12 bases between them. How the authors handled the data: Amplification of reference gene primers was used by the study to estimate nucleated cell counts. Sequencing was performed with immunoSEQ multiplex PCR; in TCRdb, only in-frame clones are kept and a portion is missing. V, J and clone size are those of that table, while D and trimming were read from the DNA. The sample lists over 150,000 clones; roughly nine tenths were seen once. This sequence originates from a man aged 50-60 years with acute or convalescent COVID-19. Source material: peripheral blood. This sequence joins TRBV4-1 and TRBJ2-2; possibly TRBD2 for D (5 bases). CDR3 sequence: CASSLRGIPNTGELFF. The CDR3 nucleotides read TGCGCCAGCAGCCTCCGGGGAATCCCGAACACCGGGGAGCTGTTTTTT.